This is a list of T cell receptor beta chains from one sample in a study of cytomegalovirus exposure and HLA in healthy donors. Clones were read by immunoSEQ multiplex PCR, and TCRdb kept only the in-frame ones, dropping some. The sample holds about 110,000 clones, over 60% seen once. Sequencing was performed on PBMCs. The receptors shown here come from a man aged 25 to 45 in good health and CMV-seropositive. Each CDR3 is given with its conserved first and last residue. A D gene is named only where the DNA matches it firmly. Clone size appears in some rows only: once, few, many, or a class for an expanded clone.

d_call,clone_size,j_call,v_call,cdr3_aa,cdr3_nt
TRBD1,NA,TRBJ2-3,TRBV18,CASSPRGTAGGTDTQYF,TGTGCCAGCTCACCTAGAGGGACAGCCGGGGGCACAGATACGCAGTATTTT
NA,NA,TRBJ2-7,TRBV2,CASNLRDNLGPYEQYF,TGTGCCAGCAATTTAAGGGACAACCTGGGCCCCTACGAGCAGTACTTC
NA,NA,TRBJ2-1,TRBV6-1,CASSAAARGRGNEQFF,TGTGCCAGCAGTGCGGCGGCGAGGGGAAGGGGGAATGAGCAGTTCTTC
NA,NA,TRBJ1-2,TRBV6-5,CASRDSSLYGYTF,TGTGCCAGCCGTGACAGCTCTCTATATGGCTACACCTTC
TRBD1,NA,TRBJ1-3,TRBV4-2,CASSQAWQGALEGNTIYF,TGTGCCAGCAGCCAAGCTTGGCAGGGGGCGCTGGAAGGAAACACCATATATTTT
NA,NA,TRBJ2-5,TRBV11-3,CASSSRRGETQYF,TGTGCCAGCAGCTCGCGACGGGGAGAGACCCAGTACTTC
NA,NA,TRBJ2-7,TRBV28,CASSSPARQGSSYEQYF,TGTGCCAGCAGTTCCCCCGCCCGGCAGGGCTCCTCCTACGAGCAGTACTTC
TRBD1,NA,TRBJ1-1,TRBV5-1,CASSRQGAGTEAFF,TGCGCCAGCAGCCGACAGGGGGCTGGTACTGAAGCTTTCTTT
TRBD2,NA,TRBJ2-7,TRBV4-1,CASSQGLAGAYEQYF,TGCGCCAGCAGCCAGGGACTAGCGGGAGCCTACGAGCAGTACTTC
TRBD1,NA,TRBJ1-2,TRBV19,CASTGDRLFNYGYTF,TGTGCCAGTACTGGGGACAGACTCTTTAACTATGGCTACACCTTC
NA,NA,TRBJ2-3,TRBV2,CASFAGTPADTQYF,TGTGCCAGCTTCGCGGGGACGCCCGCAGATACGCAGTATTTT
NA,NA,TRBJ2-7,TRBV2,CASRAFAGQGRRVEQYF,TGTGCCAGCAGAGCGTTCGCCGGGCAGGGGAGAAGGGTGGAGCAGTACTTC
NA,NA,TRBJ1-2,TRBV7-9,CASSPRQVQGYTF,TGTGCCAGCAGCCCCAGACAGGTTCAAGGCTACACCTTC
NA,NA,TRBJ1-3,TRBV5-1,CASSTSSGNTIYF,TGCGCCAGCAGTACGAGCTCTGGAAACACCATATATTTT
TRBD1,NA,TRBJ1-2,TRBV28,CASSLGQGRLYTF,TGTGCCAGCAGCTTGGGACAGGGAAGGCTCTACACCTTC
NA,NA,TRBJ2-3,TRBV15,CATSVAAPDTQYF,TGTGCCACCAGCGTCGCGGCCCCAGATACGCAGTATTTT
NA,NA,TRBJ1-5,TRBV9,CASSDSGLSNQPQHF,TGTGCCAGCAGCGACTCGGGTCTGAGCAATCAGCCCCAGCATTTT
NA,few,TRBJ2-2,TRBV27,CASSLWEGVANTGELFF,TGTGCCAGCAGTTTATGGGAGGGGGTCGCGAACACCGGGGAGCTGTTTTTT
TRBD1,once,TRBJ2-5,TRBV7-2,CASSLRQGRETQYF,TGTGCCAGCAGCCTACGACAGGGTAGAGAGACCCAGTACTTC
NA,NA,TRBJ1-1,TRBV29-1,CSVGPGESTEAFF,TGCAGCGTTGGCCCGGGAGAGTCCACTGAAGCTTTCTTT
TRBD1,NA,TRBJ1-6,TRBV2,CASSADRVVSYNSPLHF,TGTGCCAGCAGTGCAGACAGGGTAGTATCCTATAATTCACCCCTCCACTTT
TRBD2,few,TRBJ2-1,TRBV28,CASNLGLLSSYNEQFF,TGTGCCAGCAACCTGGGACTACTGAGCTCCTACAATGAGCAGTTCTTC
NA,NA,TRBJ1-1,TRBV7-9,CASSLEEGVNTEAFF,TGTGCCAGCAGCTTAGAGGAGGGAGTGAACACTGAAGCTTTCTTT
NA,NA,TRBJ2-5,TRBV30,CAWSAPRQGIGETQYF,TGTGCCTGGAGCGCCCCCCGTCAGGGGATTGGGGAGACCCAGTACTTC
NA,NA,TRBJ2-7,TRBV20-1,CSAPGRYEQYF,TGCAGTGCTCCCGGTCGATACGAGCAGTACTTC
TRBD1,few,TRBJ2-7,TRBV7-9,CASSSTRDRGGLRYEQYF,TGTGCCAGCAGCTCGACCCGGGACAGGGGTGGATTAAGGTACGAGCAGTACTTC
NA,NA,TRBJ2-7,TRBV4-1,CASSQEGQRYEQYF,TGCGCCAGCAGCCAAGAGGGACAACGCTACGAGCAGTACTTC
TRBD2,NA,TRBJ2-3,TRBV9,CASSVGAGISTDTQYF,TGTGCCAGCAGCGTAGGAGCGGGGATTAGCACAGATACGCAGTATTTT
TRBD1,NA,TRBJ2-4,TRBV6-5,CASSYSKTGTKNIQYF,TGTGCCAGCAGTTACTCGAAGACAGGGACCAAAAACATTCAGTACTTC
NA,NA,TRBJ1-2,TRBV19,CASSIIQGPYGYTF,TGTGCCAGTAGTATAATACAGGGTCCGTATGGCTACACCTTC
TRBD1,NA,TRBJ1-2,TRBV4-1,CASSHSGGTNYGYTF,TGCGCCAGCAGCCATTCAGGGGGGACTAACTATGGCTACACCTTC
TRBD2,once,TRBJ2-4,TRBV10-1,CASSEFRGDIQYF,TGCGCCAGCAGTGAGTTCCGGGGGGACATTCAGTACTTC
TRBD1,many,TRBJ1-5,TRBV6-5,CASSRTGSQPQHF,TGTGCCAGCAGTAGGACAGGGAGCCAGCCCCAGCATTTT
TRBD1,NA,TRBJ2-7,TRBV5-6,CASSRDSYEQYF,TGTGCCAGCAGCCGGGACAGCTACGAGCAGTACTTC
TRBD2,NA,TRBJ2-7,TRBV18,CASSPLPTSGGEQYF,TGTGCCAGCTCACCACTCCCGACTAGCGGGGGGGAGCAGTACTTC
NA,NA,TRBJ1-2,TRBV6-5,CASSYSMAEYGYTF,TGTGCCAGCAGTTACTCGATGGCAGAATATGGCTACACCTTC
NA,NA,TRBJ2-6,TRBV7-2,CASSLTGVSSGANVLTF,TGTGCCAGCAGCTTGACAGGAGTAAGCTCTGGGGCCAACGTCCTGACTTTC
NA,few,TRBJ2-1,TRBV28,CASRTEPSGYNEQFF,TGTGCCAGCAGGACGGAGCCTTCTGGCTACAATGAGCAGTTCTTC
NA,NA,TRBJ2-2,TRBV30,CAWAYGTGELFF,TGTGCCTGGGCCTACGGCACCGGGGAGCTGTTTTTT
NA,NA,TRBJ1-6,TRBV4-3,CASSQEPRGPLPLHF,TGCGCCAGCAGCCAAGAGCCTCGAGGCCCCTTACCCCTCCACTTT
TRBD2,NA,TRBJ2-3,TRBV27,CASRRDYPTDTQYF,TGTGCCAGCAGGCGGGACTACCCCACAGATACGCAGTATTTT
NA,NA,TRBJ1-5,TRBV28,CASRNSGRGDQPQHF,TGTGCCAGCAGAAACTCAGGGAGGGGGGATCAGCCCCAGCATTTT
NA,NA,TRBJ1-3,TRBV6-5,CASSYSEDSGNTIYF,TGTGCCAGCAGTTACTCTGAGGACTCTGGAAACACCATATATTTT
NA,NA,TRBJ1-2,TRBV7-2,CASSPSWSYTF,TGTGCCAGCAGCCCCAGTTGGAGTTACACCTTC
TRBD1,NA,TRBJ1-3,TRBV11-2,CASSLGGTAGNTIYF,TGTGCCAGCAGCTTAGGAGGGACAGCTGGAAACACCATATATTTT
NA,NA,TRBJ1-4,TRBV28,CASSFDQGTVNELFF,TGTGCCAGCAGTTTTGATCAGGGAACCGTGAACGAACTGTTTTTT
NA,NA,TRBJ2-1,TRBV6-6,CASSYPGSEFF,TGTGCCAGCAGTTACCCCGGGAGTGAGTTCTTC
TRBD2,NA,TRBJ2-7,TRBV27,CASRLAGGDLYEQYF,TGTGCCAGCAGACTAGCGGGGGGCGACCTCTACGAGCAGTACTTC
NA,NA,TRBJ1-4,TRBV28,CASSSPMWGSNEKLFF,TGTGCCAGCAGTTCTCCTATGTGGGGCTCTAATGAAAAACTGTTTTTT
NA,NA,TRBJ1-2,TRBV28,CASSLFRGGGYTF,TGTGCCAGCAGTTTATTCAGAGGGGGAGGCTACACCTTC